These 3 T cell receptor beta chains came from one sample sequenced in a study of blood T cells in healthy people across ages. A J-beta primer mix and a sample-barcoded 5' primer were used in a second PCR of about 7 to 12 cycles. Using its own MiXCR run on the 5' RACE reads, TCRdb lists one record per CDR3 protein. The repertoire consists of roughly 680,000 distinct CDR3 sequences, with around 52% occurring once and the leading ten covering 13%. Sequenced sample: blood. The receptors were gathered from a woman older than 75 in good health.

The CDR3, as DNA: TGTGCCAGCAGTTTGCGCAGAGCGGGGGGAGATACGCAGTATTTT. Protein sequence: CASSLRRAGGDTQYF. This sequence joins TRBV12-3 or TRBV12-4 and TRBJ2-3, with 9 bases aligning to TRBD2. The junction had 6 bases not matched to a gene; V was cut back by 3 bases and J by 5 bases. The CDR3 has 15 amino acids.

This clonotype was detected only a few times. It may be a read error: a sequence one base away is much more abundant. The V gene is TRBV29-1, the J gene TRBJ2-1; no clear D gene. This CDR3 contains 13 residues. Between the trimmed V and J ends, which lost 1 base and 13 bases, there was a span of 17 bases. The germline V gene has CDR1 SQVTM and CDR2 ANQGSEA. CDR3 residues: CSVEGDQVATQFF. The CDR3 DNA follows: TGCAGCGTTGAAGGTGACCAGGTAGCCACCCAGTTCTTC.

This clonotype was detected only a few times. This chain uses TRBV7-2 with TRBJ2-1, with no clear D. CDR1 SGHTA and CDR2 FQGNSA come from the germline V gene. This CDR3 is 12 amino acids long. With 7 bases removed from V and 9 bases from J, the gap between germline ends came to 13 bases. For the CDR3, the DNA is TGTGCCAGCACCATAAACGGGCCTGAGCAGTTCTTC. Translation: CASTINGPEQFF.